Below, 28 T cell receptor beta chains from the same sample are listed, as sequenced in a study of T cell responses to AZD1222 COVID-19 vaccine. Measured with immunoSEQ multiplex PCR; TCRdb has only the in-frame clones, and not every one. Seen here are about 100,000 clones, around nine tenths observed once, and the top ten hold approximately 2.8%. The material was peripheral blood, obtained on day 0 of AZD1222 vaccination. Every receptor here comes from an adult in good health.

The genes are TRBV3-1 (or the pseudogene TRBV3-2) and TRBJ2-1, with D tentatively TRBD2 (6 bases). V was trimmed by 4 bases and J by 2 bases, leaving 15 bases between them. The CDR3 totals 16 residues. CDR1 and CDR2 (germline): LGHDT, YNNKEL (reference sequence). CDR3 DNA sequence: TGTGCCAGCAGCCCAGAAACGGGGGTCCCCTACAATGAGCAGTTCTTC. Translating it yields CASSPETGVPYNEQFF.

The CDR3 protein is CASSRTPNNSPLHF. Written as DNA, the CDR3 is TGTGCCAGCAGCAGGACACCAAATAATTCACCCCTCCACTTT. The chain couples TRBV11-2 to TRBJ1-6; D may be TRBD1 (5 bases). Germline CDR1 and CDR2: SGHAT and FQNNGV. This CDR3 contains 14 residues. V gave up 5 bases and J gave up 5 bases, with 10 bases separating them.

The table lists this clone with a count of one. The limits of the CDR3 on the DNA are not certain, so only TCRdb's listed CDR3 is given. This chain's CDR3 is CASSRAGPGELFF. The V call is TRBV19, the J call TRBJ2-2. Germline-derived CDR1 and CDR2 are LNHDA and SQIVND (reference sequence). The CDR3 is 13 amino acids long, termini counted.

This chain connects TRBV5-4 to TRBJ1-2, with unresolved D. The V end was cut by 4 bases, the J end by 3 bases, with 16 bases between. CDR3 size: 15 residues. From germline, CDR1 is SGHNT and CDR2 YYREEE (reference sequence). CDR3 sequence (DNA): TGTGCCAGCAGCCCGGACGTACTTGGGTACTATGGCTACACCTTC. It codes for CASSPDVLGYYGYTF.

This chain links TRBV7-6 with TRBJ2-1; possible D gene TRBD2, 5 bases. CDR1 and CDR2 (germline): SGHVS, FNYEAQ. Trimming took off 2 bases at V and 7 bases at J, with 12 bases between the two ends. The CDR3 is 14 amino acids. The CDR3 coding sequence is TGTGCCAGCAGCTTATTGGCCAGAGGGAATGAGCAGTTCTTC. Amino acids: CASSLLARGNEQFF. The whole variable domain, remainder taken from reference TRBV7-6 and TRBJ2-1, is GAGVSQSPRYKVTKRGQDVALRCDPISGHVSLYWYRQALGQGPEFLTYFNYEAQQDKSGLPNDRFSAERPEGSISTLTIQRTEQRDSAMYRCASSLLARGNEQFFGPGTRLTVL.

V and J are TRBV20-1 and TRBJ1-2, with D possibly TRBD1 on 5 matching bases. The CDR3 totals 10 residues. The ends were cut back, 4 bases at V and 7 bases at J, with 7 bases in the middle. CDR1 and CDR2 (germline): DFQATT, SNEGSKA (reference sequence). CDR3 amino acids: CSAMGGGYTF. The CDR3 DNA follows: TGCAGTGCTATGGGGGGTGGCTACACCTTC.

The rearrangement links TRBV18 to TRBJ1-4; no clear D gene. This CDR3 spans 13 amino acids. V dropped 4 bases and J dropped 6 bases, with 9 bases sitting between them. The germline V gene encodes CDR1 KGHSH and CDR2 LQKENI. CDR3: CASSRPTDEKLFF. Written as DNA, the CDR3 is TGTGCCAGCTCACGTCCTACCGATGAAAAACTGTTTTTT.

Only a few counts were recorded for this clone. The genes are TRBV27 and TRBJ1-6; no clear D. The germline V gene encodes CDR1 MNHEY and CDR2 SMNVEV (reference sequence). Trimming took off 6 bases at V and 8 bases at J, with 17 bases between the two ends. This CDR3 is 15 amino acids long. CDR3 protein: CASSSLGVGYSPLHF. DNA for the CDR3: TGTGCCAGCAGCTCCCTCGGGGTAGGTTATTCACCCCTCCACTTT.

Here the CDR3 reads CASSSGGRLYGYTF. The DNA of the CDR3 is TGTGCCAGCAGCTCAGGGGGGCGTCTCTATGGCTACACCTTC. The rearrangement uses TRBV3-1 (or the pseudogene TRBV3-2) and TRBJ1-2; 7 nucleotides line up with TRBD1. The CDR3 is 14 residues long. V lost 5 bases, J lost 4 bases, and 7 bases stayed unmatched. Per the germline V gene, CDR1 is LGHDT and CDR2 is YNNKEL (reference sequence).

For the CDR3, the DNA is TGTGCCAGCAGCCTCAACAGGGGGCCTGCAGATACGCAGTATTTT. It yields the protein CASSLNRGPADTQYF. The chain is built from TRBV7-8 and TRBJ2-3; 9 bases agree with TRBD1. CDR3 size: 15 residues. V lost 5 bases, J lost 4 bases, and 7 bases stayed unmatched. The germline gives CDR1 SGHVS, CDR2 FQNEAQ.

This clone has only one observation. The CDR3 DNA reads TGTGCCTGGAGAGACCGGGACATGGTTGGCTCACCCCTCCACTTT. Its protein product is CAWRDRDMVGSPLHF. The chain is built from TRBV30 and TRBJ1-6, with D maybe TRBD1 (6 bases). Per the germline V gene, CDR1 is GTSNPN and CDR2 is SVGIG (reference sequence). V shed 3 bases and J shed 10 bases, with 19 bases lying between them. The length of the CDR3 is 15 residues.

The V gene is TRBV12-3 or TRBV12-4, the J gene TRBJ1-6; a weak D match, TRBD1 (5 bases). Trimming took off 6 bases at V and 7 bases at J, with 10 bases between the two ends. The CDR3 runs 13 residues. DNA for the CDR3: TGTGCCAGCAGACAGGAGGGGAATTCACCCCTCCACTTT. This gives the protein CASRQEGNSPLHF.

The CDR3 region is CASSAHRATEAFF. CDR3 in DNA: TGTGCCAGCAGTGCTCACAGGGCCACTGAAGCTTTCTTT. This sequence joins TRBV2 and TRBJ1-1; perhaps TRBD1 as D (6 bases). The CDR3 spans 13 residues. Germline V CDR1 and CDR2: SNHLY, FYNNEI. V was clipped by 4 bases and J by 4 bases, with 10 bases between them.

The chain couples TRBV5-4 to TRBJ1-6; D call uncertain. Germline CDR1 and CDR2: SGHNT and YYREEE (reference sequence). With 0 bases removed from V and 9 bases from J, the gap between germline ends came to 10 bases. This CDR3 contains 14 residues. CDR3 in DNA: TGTGCCAGCAGCTTGGGTGGGGTGGGTTCACCCCTCCACTTT. Amino acid sequence: CASSLGGVGSPLHF.

This chain uses TRBV5-1 with TRBJ2-7, with D unresolved. The CDR3 is 14 residues long. V was clipped by 4 bases and J by 0 bases, with 11 bases between them. Germline CDR1 SGHRS, CDR2 YFSETQ. CDR3 amino acids: CASSPPHSSYEQYF. DNA of the CDR3: TGCGCCAGCAGCCCCCCCCATAGCTCCTACGAGCAGTACTTC.

V is TRBV6-5 and J is TRBJ2-2; unclear D gene. With 7 bases removed from V and 1 base from J, the gap between germline ends came to 13 bases. Looked up from germline, CDR1 is MNHEY and CDR2 is SVGAGI. This CDR3 contains 15 residues. In nucleotides, the CDR3 is TGTGCCAGCAACACTCGCGGACGGAACACCGGGGAGCTGTTTTTT. Its protein product is CASNTRGRNTGELFF.

The V and J genes are TRBV7-3 and TRBJ1-1; the D gene is possibly TRBD1 (6 bases). The V and J ends lost 5 bases and 5 bases respectively, with 15 bases between them. The germline V gene encodes CDR1 SGHTA and CDR2 FQGTGA. The CDR3 runs to 14 residues. CDR3 in DNA: TGTGCCAGCAGCCCCCAGGGGCTAGGGACTGAAGCTTTCTTT. Its protein product is CASSPQGLGTEAFF.

The rearrangement links TRBV5-1 to TRBJ1-1; D call uncertain. Deletions cut 4 bases from V and 4 bases from J, with 14 bases between. The germline CDR1 and CDR2 sequences are SGHRS and YFSETQ. CDR3 length equals 14 residues. The DNA for the CDR3 is TGCGCCAGCAGCACTCGGTCTTGGAGCACTGAAGCTTTCTTT. Translating gives CASSTRSWSTEAFF.

V and J are TRBV7-9 and TRBJ2-1; TRBD1 or TRBD2 may be the D gene (5 bases each). CDR3 length: 13 amino acids. CDR1 is SEHNR and CDR2 is FQNEAQ in the germline V gene (reference sequence). The ends were cut back, 4 bases at V and 9 bases at J, with 13 bases in the middle. As DNA, the CDR3 is TGTGCCAGCAGCTACGGTCCGGGGCGTGAGCAGTTCTTC. As protein: CASSYGPGREQFF.

The rearrangement links TRBV28 to TRBJ1-4, with 8 bases identical to TRBD1. Germline loops: CDR1 MDHEN, CDR2 SYDVKM. Trimming cost V 4 bases and J 4 bases; bases outside gene matches: 5. The CDR3 consists of 15 residues. The CDR3 coding sequence is TGTGCCAGCAGTTCTCGGACAGGGCTTAATGAAAAACTGTTTTTT. Translated: CASSSRTGLNEKLFF.

The chain couples TRBV6-1 to TRBJ1-6, with D hard to call. Per germline, CDR1 MNHNS and CDR2 SASEGT. The CDR3 has 14 amino acids. Trimming left V 2 bases short and J 8 bases short, with 10 bases between. CDR3 DNA: TGTGCCAGCAGTGAAAAGTTCAGGTATTCACCCCTCCACTTT. It codes for CASSEKFRYSPLHF.

The chain couples TRBV5-1 to TRBJ2-2; D is unresolved. Germline V CDR1 and CDR2: SGHRS, YFSETQ. CDR3 size: 15 residues. Trimming took 1 base from V and 5 from J, leaving 12 bases between them. DNA for the CDR3: TGCGCCAGCAGCTTGTTTAGCAGTCCGACCGGGGAGCTGTTTTTT. Translated, it gives CASSLFSSPTGELFF.

The chain employs TRBV5-1 and TRBJ1-2; D uncertain. The V gene's germline CDR1 is SGHRS and CDR2 YFSETQ. CDR3 length: 12 residues. The V end lost 0 bases, the J end lost 7 bases, and 7 bases lay between the germline ends. CDR3 protein: CASSLAMAGYTF. The CDR3 nucleotides are TGCGCCAGCAGCTTGGCGATGGCTGGCTACACCTTC. Full variable domain (outside the CDR3, taken from reference TRBV5-1 and TRBJ1-2): KAGVTQTPRYLIKTRGQQVTLSCSPISGHRSVSWYQQTPGQGLQFLFEYFSETQRNKGNFPGRFSGRQFSNSRSEMNVSTLELGDSALYLCASSLAMAGYTFGSGTRLTVV.

The chain links TRBV3-1 (or the pseudogene TRBV3-2) to TRBJ2-1; TRBD2 matches 7 bases. Trimming cost V 1 base and J 6 bases; bases outside gene matches: 6. This CDR3 spans 15 amino acids. From germline, CDR1 is LGHDT and CDR2 YNNKEL (reference sequence). CDR3 DNA sequence: TGTGCCAGCAGCCAAGTCTTAGGCGGGGGCAATGAGCAGTTCTTC. Protein product: CASSQVLGGGNEQFF.

The J gene is TRBJ2-7, the V gene TRBV7-9; 12 nucleotides match TRBD1. Germline lookup yields CDR1 SEHNR and CDR2 FQNEAQ (reference sequence). CDR3 size: 14 residues. The junction had 4 bases not matched to a gene; V was cut back by 4 bases and J by 6 bases. This CDR3 reads CASSSGTGGGEQYF. DNA for the CDR3: TGTGCCAGCAGCTCCGGGACAGGGGGCGGCGAGCAGTACTTC.

The chain is built from TRBV7-6 and TRBJ1-1, with TRBD1 matching 9 bases. The V gene's germline CDR1 is SGHVS and CDR2 FNYEAQ. Germline trimming cut 5 bases from V and 1 base from J; bases unmatched to any gene: 5. There are 15 residues in the CDR3. The CDR3 here is CASSPRDRENTEAFF. The CDR3, as DNA: TGTGCCAGCAGCCCCCGGGACAGGGAGAACACTGAAGCTTTCTTT.

The chain recombines TRBV7-9 with TRBJ1-4; D is uncertain. The CDR3 consists of 17 residues. Germline V lookup: CDR1 SEHNR, CDR2 FQNEAQ (reference sequence). Trimming cost V 4 bases and J 4 bases, with 19 bases left between them. The CDR3 region has the DNA TGTGCCAGCAGCTCCCCAAGGCATCGGGGAGGTAATGAAAAACTGTTTTTT. Residues: CASSSPRHRGGNEKLFF.

The chain links TRBV10-3 to TRBJ1-2; D may be TRBD1 (5 bases). Trimming shortened V by 10 bases and J by 8 bases, and 17 bases separated the two germline ends. The CDR3 runs to 12 residues. Germline CDR1 ENHRY, CDR2 SYGVKD. The CDR3 reads CATRTSGSGYTF. CDR3 bases: TGTGCCACCAGGACCTCAGGGAGCGGCTACACCTTC.